Listed below are T cell receptor beta chains from one sample, sequenced in a study of control samples from healthy donors and cancer patients. Libraries were prepared by immunoSEQ multiplex PCR; TCRdb keeps only in-frame clonotypes and omits some of them. The top ten hold 2% to 3% of the sample, which has over 90,000 clones, roughly nine tenths seen once. Sequencing input: blood. These receptors all come from a woman under 30 in good health. Each CDR3 is given with its conserved first and last residue. Each record gives: CDR3 protein, CDR3 DNA, J gene, V gene, D gene, clone size. D genes are given only for firm matches. For some rows the clone size is stated as once, few or many, or as a class when expanded; others skip it.

cdr3_aa: CSASTLGGYTF
cdr3_nt: TGCAGTGCTAGTACCCTCGGGGGCTACACCTTC
j_call: TRBJ1-2
v_call: TRBV20-1
d_call: NA
clone_size: NA

cdr3_aa: CASSEVIAGITDTQYF
cdr3_nt: TGTGCCAGCAGTGAAGTGATAGCGGGTATCACAGATACGCAGTATTTT
j_call: TRBJ2-3
v_call: TRBV2
d_call: TRBD2
clone_size: NA

cdr3_aa: CASSFDRGRETQYF
cdr3_nt: TGTGCCAGCAGCTTTGATCGGGGGCGAGAGACCCAGTACTTC
j_call: TRBJ2-5
v_call: TRBV5-6
d_call: NA
clone_size: NA

cdr3_aa: CAWSTKNYEQYF
cdr3_nt: TGTGCCTGGAGCACTAAGAATTACGAGCAGTACTTC
j_call: TRBJ2-7
v_call: TRBV30
d_call: NA
clone_size: NA

cdr3_aa: CASSSQFQGLNTEAFF
cdr3_nt: TGTGCCAGCAGTTCTCAATTCCAGGGCCTGAACACTGAAGCTTTCTTT
j_call: TRBJ1-1
v_call: TRBV6-2/TRBV6-3
d_call: NA
clone_size: NA

cdr3_aa: CASSEWGESNQPQHF
cdr3_nt: TGTGCCAGCAGTGAATGGGGGGAGAGCAATCAGCCCCAGCATTTT
j_call: TRBJ1-5
v_call: TRBV2
d_call: NA
clone_size: NA

cdr3_aa: CASSLNQGQGKGGYTF
cdr3_nt: TGCGCCAGCAGCTTGAACCAAGGACAGGGGAAAGGAGGCTACACCTTC
j_call: TRBJ1-2
v_call: TRBV5-1
d_call: TRBD1
clone_size: NA

cdr3_aa: CASGLVRNGQYF
cdr3_nt: TGTGCTAGTGGTTTGGTCCGGAATGGGCAGTACTTC
j_call: TRBJ2-7
v_call: TRBV12-5
d_call: NA
clone_size: NA

cdr3_aa: CASCAGVSSYNEQFF
cdr3_nt: TGTGCCAGTTGTGCCGGGGTTAGCTCCTACAATGAGCAGTTCTTC
j_call: TRBJ2-1
v_call: TRBV6-5
d_call: NA
clone_size: NA

cdr3_aa: CASSSGTGNEKLFF
cdr3_nt: TGTGCCAGCAGCTCCGGGACAGGGAATGAAAAACTGTTTTTT
j_call: TRBJ1-4
v_call: TRBV6-5
d_call: TRBD1
clone_size: once

cdr3_aa: CASSLLRAGSGNTIYF
cdr3_nt: TGTGCCAGCAGCTTATTGAGGGCCGGCTCTGGAAACACCATATATTTT
j_call: TRBJ1-3
v_call: TRBV13
d_call: NA
clone_size: NA

cdr3_aa: CAWSAGVDSYEQYF
cdr3_nt: TGTGCCTGGAGTGCAGGGGTGGATTCCTACGAGCAGTACTTC
j_call: TRBJ2-7
v_call: TRBV30
d_call: NA
clone_size: once

cdr3_aa: CSVEGGQGEVGYTF
cdr3_nt: TGCAGCGTGGAGGGGGGCCAGGGAGAAGTTGGCTACACCTTC
j_call: TRBJ1-2
v_call: TRBV29-1
d_call: NA
clone_size: NA

cdr3_aa: CASSVASSSYEQYF
cdr3_nt: TGTGCCAGCAGCGTAGCCTCGAGCTCCTACGAGCAGTACTTC
j_call: TRBJ2-7
v_call: TRBV9
d_call: NA
clone_size: NA

cdr3_aa: CASSLEGASYEQYF
cdr3_nt: TGTGCCAGCAGCCTGGAGGGGGCGTCATACGAGCAGTACTTC
j_call: TRBJ2-7
v_call: TRBV3-1/TRBV3-2
d_call: NA
clone_size: once

cdr3_aa: CSVEEKETQYF
cdr3_nt: TGCAGCGTTGAAGAGAAAGAGACCCAGTACTTC
j_call: TRBJ2-5
v_call: TRBV29-1
d_call: NA
clone_size: NA

cdr3_aa: CASSLVFLPNSPLHF
cdr3_nt: TGTGCCAGCAGCTTAGTTTTCCTACCTAATTCACCCCTCCACTTT
j_call: TRBJ1-6
v_call: TRBV11-2
d_call: NA
clone_size: NA

cdr3_aa: CASSSPGQGYTGELFF
cdr3_nt: TGTGCCAGCAGTTCCCCAGGGCAGGGGTACACCGGGGAGCTGTTTTTT
j_call: TRBJ2-2
v_call: TRBV28
d_call: NA
clone_size: once

cdr3_aa: CASSPRDRGLTSGSSKETQYF
cdr3_nt: TGTGCCAGCTCACCACGGGACAGGGGCCTGACTAGCGGGAGCTCGAAAGAGACCCAGTACTTC
j_call: TRBJ2-5
v_call: TRBV18
d_call: TRBD2
clone_size: NA

cdr3_aa: CASSLLNDRGGPYGYTF
cdr3_nt: TGTGCCAGCAGTTTACTCAATGACAGGGGGGGACCCTATGGCTACACCTTC
j_call: TRBJ1-2
v_call: TRBV27
d_call: TRBD1
clone_size: NA

cdr3_aa: CAWRAAGSYGYTF
cdr3_nt: TGTGCCTGGAGGGCGGCCGGGTCCTATGGCTACACCTTC
j_call: TRBJ1-2
v_call: TRBV30
d_call: NA
clone_size: few

cdr3_aa: CASSSEGAEQFF
cdr3_nt: TGTGCCAGCAGTTCTGAGGGGGCTGAGCAGTTCTTC
j_call: TRBJ2-1
v_call: TRBV28
d_call: TRBD1
clone_size: NA

cdr3_aa: CASSFLILEPQHF
cdr3_nt: TGTGCCAGCAGCTTTCTCATCTTGGAGCCCCAGCATTTT
j_call: TRBJ1-5
v_call: TRBV7-2
d_call: NA
clone_size: few

cdr3_aa: CASSLGHSGANVLTF
cdr3_nt: TGTGCCAGCAGCTTAGGGCACTCTGGGGCCAACGTCCTGACTTTC
j_call: TRBJ2-6
v_call: TRBV7-8
d_call: NA
clone_size: NA

cdr3_aa: CASSPELRSGNTIYF
cdr3_nt: TGTGCCAGCTCACCTGAGCTTCGCTCTGGAAACACCATATATTTT
j_call: TRBJ1-3
v_call: TRBV18
d_call: NA
clone_size: NA

cdr3_aa: CASSFVWETYNSPLHF
cdr3_nt: TGTGCCAGCAGCTTCGTTTGGGAGACCTATAATTCACCCCTCCACTTT
j_call: TRBJ1-6
v_call: TRBV5-6
d_call: NA
clone_size: NA